This TCR beta chain appears in the sequencing data of a study of shared clonotypes between healthy human individuals. The germline V gene encodes CDR1 SQVTM and CDR2 ANQGSEA. The CDR3 totals 12 residues. V was trimmed by 5 bases and J by 5 bases, leaving 10 bases between them. All of the donors resided in Nashville, Tennessee, and each was a Caucasian adult. TCRdb's table, derived via immunoSEQ multiplex PCR, lists solely in-frame clones and lacks some. The table has fewer than 1.8 million clones, about 98.5% seen once. The chain combines TRBV29-1 with TRBJ1-5; D unclear. This sequence originates from a man aged 30-40 years in good health. Sequencing was performed on naive CD4+ T cells sorted from blood. Subset in this sample: CD45RA+ positively selected. The CDR3 sequence is CSVQLGDQPQHF. CDR3 coding DNA: TGCAGCGTTCAGCTCGGCGATCAGCCCCAGCATTTT.